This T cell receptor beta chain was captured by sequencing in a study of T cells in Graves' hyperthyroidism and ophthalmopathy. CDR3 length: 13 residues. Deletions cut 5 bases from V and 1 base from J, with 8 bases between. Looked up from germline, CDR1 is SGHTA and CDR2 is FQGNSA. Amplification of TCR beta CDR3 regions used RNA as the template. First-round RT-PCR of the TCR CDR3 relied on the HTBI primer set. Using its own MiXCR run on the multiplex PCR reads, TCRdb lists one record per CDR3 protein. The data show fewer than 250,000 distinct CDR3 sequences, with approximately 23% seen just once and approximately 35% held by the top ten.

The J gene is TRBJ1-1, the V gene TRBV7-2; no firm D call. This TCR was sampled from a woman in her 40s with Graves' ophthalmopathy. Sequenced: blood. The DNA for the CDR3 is TGTGCCAGCAGCCCCTTCCGGAACACTGAAGCTTTCTTT. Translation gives CASSPFRNTEAFF. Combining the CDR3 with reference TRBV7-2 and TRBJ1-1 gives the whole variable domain GAGVSQSPSNKVTEKGKDVELRCDPISGHTALYWYRQSLGQGLEFLIYFQGNSAPDKSGLPSDRFSAERTGGSVSTLTIQRTQQEDSAVYLCASSPFRNTEAFFGQGTRLTVV.